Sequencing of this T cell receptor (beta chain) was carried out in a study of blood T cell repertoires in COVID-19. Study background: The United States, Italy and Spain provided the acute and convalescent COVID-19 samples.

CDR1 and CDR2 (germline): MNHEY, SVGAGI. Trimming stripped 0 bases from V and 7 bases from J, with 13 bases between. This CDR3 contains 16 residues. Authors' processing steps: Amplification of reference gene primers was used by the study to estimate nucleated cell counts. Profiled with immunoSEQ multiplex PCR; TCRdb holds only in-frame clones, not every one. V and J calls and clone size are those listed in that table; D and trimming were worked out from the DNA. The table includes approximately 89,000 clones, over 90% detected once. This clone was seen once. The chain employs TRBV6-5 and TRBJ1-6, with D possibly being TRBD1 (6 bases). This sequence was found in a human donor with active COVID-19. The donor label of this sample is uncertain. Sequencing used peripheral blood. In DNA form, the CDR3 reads TGTGCCAGCAGTTACTCGGGCAGGGGAAACAATTCACCCCTCCACTTT. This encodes CASSYSGRGNNSPLHF.